The source of this TCR beta chain is a study of cytomegalovirus exposure and HLA in healthy donors. Overall study: Most genotyped donors, around 86% of more than 300, had Caucasian-associated genetic ancestry. Study-wide points: Per published reports, the classifier diagnosed cytomegalovirus status with high specificity and sensitivity. Whilst most TCR sequences proved rare, a subset of public TCRs occurred across many donors. Earlier results showed most TCR beta V segments being productive about 87% or about 30% of the time.

The PCR was carried out with 60 Vbeta primers and 13 Jbeta primers. The assay was immunoSEQ multiplex PCR, and TCRdb's table has in-frame clones only and misses some. The sample has about 65,000 clones, 60% to 65% seen once. Comment on this clone: The target antigen is unknown.

CDR3 size: 15 residues. Germline V gene sequence: CDR1 SGHVS, CDR2 FQNEAQ. V lost 6 bases and J lost 0, with 9 bases in between. The clonotype was recovered from a man aged 25 to 45 in good health and CMV-seronegative. The rearrangement links TRBV7-8 to TRBJ2-6; D may be TRBD2 (6 bases). The specimen sequenced was PBMCs. The CDR3 reads CASRAGSSGANVLTF. The CDR3 coding sequence is TGTGCCAGCAGGGCCGGGAGCTCTGGGGCCAACGTCCTGACTTTC.